This note documents a single T cell receptor beta chain sequence. Individual cDNA molecules received unique molecular identifiers during library preparation. TCRdb re-analysed the 5' RACE reads in MiXCR, keeping a single row per CDR3 protein. In the table there are some 77,000 distinct CDR3 sequences, over 10% of which are singletons. The data were obtained in a study of early T cells in non-severe SARS-CoV-2 infection. The CDR3 totals 16 residues. Trimming removed 5 bases from V and 6 bases from J; junction bases left unmatched: 12. Germline loops: CDR1 MNHEY, CDR2 SMNVEV (reference sequence). The clonotype was recovered from an adult who was a healthcare worker with PCR-confirmed SARS-CoV-2 infection or an uninfected control (not recorded which). What was sequenced was whole blood. The chain has TRBV27 and TRBJ2-7; 11 nucleotides agree with TRBD2. CDR3 loop: CASSLYLAGGIGEQYF. In DNA, the CDR3 is TGTGCCAGCAGTCTTTACCTAGCGGGAGGCATTGGCGAGCAGTACTTC.